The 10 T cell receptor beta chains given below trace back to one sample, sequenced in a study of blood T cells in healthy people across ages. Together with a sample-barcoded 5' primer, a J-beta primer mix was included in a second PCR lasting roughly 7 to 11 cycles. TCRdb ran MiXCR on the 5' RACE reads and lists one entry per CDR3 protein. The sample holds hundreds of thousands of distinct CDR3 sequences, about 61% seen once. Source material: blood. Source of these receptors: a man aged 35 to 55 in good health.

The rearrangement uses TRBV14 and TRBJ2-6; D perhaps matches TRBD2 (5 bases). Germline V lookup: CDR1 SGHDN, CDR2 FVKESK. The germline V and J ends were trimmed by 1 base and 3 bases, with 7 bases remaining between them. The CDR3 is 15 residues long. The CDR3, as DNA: TGTGCCAGCAGCCAAGGAGGGTTTGGGGCCAACGTCCTGACTTTC. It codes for CASSQGGFGANVLTF. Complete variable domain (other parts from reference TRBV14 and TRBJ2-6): EAGVTQFPSHSVIEKGQTVTLRCDPISGHDNLYWYRRVMGKEIKFLLHFVKESKQDESGMPNNRFLAERTGGTYSTLKVQPAELEDSGVYFCASSQGGFGANVLTFGAGSRLTVL.

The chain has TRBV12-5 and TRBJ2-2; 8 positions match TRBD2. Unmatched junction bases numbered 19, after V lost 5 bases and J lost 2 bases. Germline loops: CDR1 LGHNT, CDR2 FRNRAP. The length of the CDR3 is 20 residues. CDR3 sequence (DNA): TGTGCTAGTGGTCAAAACAACGTGGTAGCGGGAATTATAAACACCGGGGAGCTGTTTTTT. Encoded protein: CASGQNNVVAGIINTGELFF.

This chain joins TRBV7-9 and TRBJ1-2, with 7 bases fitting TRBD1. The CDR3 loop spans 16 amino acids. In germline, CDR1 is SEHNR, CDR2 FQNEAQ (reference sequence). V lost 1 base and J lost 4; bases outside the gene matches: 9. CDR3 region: CASSLDTWGTAYGYTF. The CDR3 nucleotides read TGTGCCAGCAGCTTAGATACATGGGGGACAGCCTATGGCTACACCTTC. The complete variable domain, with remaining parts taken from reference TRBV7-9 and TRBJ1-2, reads DTGVSQNPRHKITKRGQNVTFRCDPISEHNRLYWYRQTLGQGPEFLTYFQNEAQLEKSRLLSDRFSAERPKGSFSTLEIQRTEQGDSAMYLCASSLDTWGTAYGYTFGSGTRLTVV.

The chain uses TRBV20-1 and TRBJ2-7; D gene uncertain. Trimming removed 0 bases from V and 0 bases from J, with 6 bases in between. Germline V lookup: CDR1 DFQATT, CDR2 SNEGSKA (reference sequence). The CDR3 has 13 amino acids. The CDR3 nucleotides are TGCAGTGCTAGAGATTCAACCTCCTACGAGCAGTACTTC. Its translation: CSARDSTSYEQYF.

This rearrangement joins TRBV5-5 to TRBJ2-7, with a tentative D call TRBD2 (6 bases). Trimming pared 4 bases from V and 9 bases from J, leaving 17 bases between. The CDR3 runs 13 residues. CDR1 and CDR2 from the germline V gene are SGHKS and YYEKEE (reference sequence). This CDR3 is CASSIGGDSGQYF. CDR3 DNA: TGTGCCAGCAGCATTGGAGGGGACTCCGGGCAGTACTTC. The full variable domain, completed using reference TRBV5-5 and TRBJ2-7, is DAGVTQSPTHLIKTRGQQVTLRCSPISGHKSVSWYQQVLGQGPQFIFQYYEKEERGRGNFPDRFSARQFPNYSSELNVNALLLGDSALYLCASSIGGDSGQYFGPGTRLTVT.

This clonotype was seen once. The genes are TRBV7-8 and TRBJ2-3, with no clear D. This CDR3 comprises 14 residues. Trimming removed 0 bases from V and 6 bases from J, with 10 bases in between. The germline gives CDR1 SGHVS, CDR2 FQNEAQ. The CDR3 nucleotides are TGTGCCAGCAGCTTAGCGCCGAAGTTTGATACGCAGTATTTT. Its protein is CASSLAPKFDTQYF.

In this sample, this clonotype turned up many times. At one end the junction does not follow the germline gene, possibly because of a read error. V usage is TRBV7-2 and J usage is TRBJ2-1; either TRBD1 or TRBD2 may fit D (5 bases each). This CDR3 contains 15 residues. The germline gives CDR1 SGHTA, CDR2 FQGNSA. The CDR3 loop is CASSLGTGSYNEQFF. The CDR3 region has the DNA TGCGCCAGCAGCTTGGGGACCGGCTCCTACAATGAGCAGTTCTTC. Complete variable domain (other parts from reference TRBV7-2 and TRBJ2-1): GAGVSQSPSNKVTEKGKDVELRCDPISGHTALYWYRQSLGQGLEFLIYFQGNSAPDKSGLPSDRFSAERTGGSVSTLTIQRTQQEDSAVYLCASSLGTGSYNEQFFGPGTRLTVL.

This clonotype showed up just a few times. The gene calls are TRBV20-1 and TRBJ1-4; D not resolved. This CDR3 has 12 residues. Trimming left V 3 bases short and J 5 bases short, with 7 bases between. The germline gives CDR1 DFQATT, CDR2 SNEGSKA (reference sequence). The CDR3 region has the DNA TGCAGTGCTAGTGAAGAAAATGAAAAACTGTTTTTT. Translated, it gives CSASEENEKLFF.

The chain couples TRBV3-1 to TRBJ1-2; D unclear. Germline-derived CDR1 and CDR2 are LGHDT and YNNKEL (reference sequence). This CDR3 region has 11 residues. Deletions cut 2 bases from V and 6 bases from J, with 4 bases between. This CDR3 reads CASSQSHGYTF. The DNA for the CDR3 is TGTGCCAGCAGCCAATCCCATGGCTACACCTTC. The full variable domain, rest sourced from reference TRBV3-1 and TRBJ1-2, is DTAVSQTPKYLVTQMGNDKSIKCEQNLGHDTMYWYKQDSKKFLKIMFSYNNKELIINETVPNRFSPKSPDKAHLNLHINSLELGDSAVYFCASSQSHGYTFGSGTRLTVV.

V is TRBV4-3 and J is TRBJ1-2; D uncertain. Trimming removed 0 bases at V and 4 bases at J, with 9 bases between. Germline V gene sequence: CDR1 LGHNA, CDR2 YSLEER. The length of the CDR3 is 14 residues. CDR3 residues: CASSQDSATYGYTF. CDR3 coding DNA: TGCGCCAGCAGCCAAGACTCGGCAACCTATGGCTACACCTTC.